This T cell receptor (beta chain) was retrieved from a study of OX40 agonist ivuxolimab in advanced cancers. For the study at large: Three patients, one with hepatocellular carcinoma and two with cutaneous melanoma, responded partially.

The study's findings and limits: The study observed clonal expansion of CD4+ and CD8+ blood T cells by week 6 at 0.1 to 3.0 mg/kg.

A remark on this clone: Its antigen is currently unknown.

Data came from immunoSEQ multiplex PCR; TCRdb stores just in-frame clones and leaves some out. The table has about 82,000 clones, 91% seen once; the top ten hold about 2.3%. The CDR3 runs to 12 residues. The V and J ends lost 5 bases and 1 base respectively, with 5 bases between them. The germline V gene has CDR1 MNHEY and CDR2 SVGAGI. Specimen: CD4+ or CD8+ T cells sorted from blood, collected in a trial of the OX40 agonist ivuxolimab. This TCR was sampled from an adult with an advanced solid tumor such as melanoma, head and neck, liver or kidney cancer. The rearrangement uses TRBV6-5 and TRBJ1-1; no clear D. This CDR3 reads CASSHPNTEAFF. The CDR3 DNA sequence: TGTGCCAGCAGTCATCCGAACACTGAAGCTTTCTTT.